The source of this T cell receptor beta chain is a study of OX40 agonist ivuxolimab in advanced cancers. Study-level information: Clinicians treated patients with ivuxolimab, an agonistic anti-OX40 (CD134) antibody. Age averaged 60 years (range roughly 20 to 90), and less than 85% were male.

Germline V gene sequence: CDR1 SGHTA, CDR2 FQGNSA. The CDR3 covers 13 residues. The V gene lost 5 bases and the J gene lost 4 bases, with 12 bases spanning the gap. The method was immunoSEQ multiplex PCR; TCRdb's version includes in-frame clones alone and lacks a portion of them. The data show 25,000 to 35,000 clones, 81% seen once. The sequences come from CD4+ or CD8+ T cells sorted from blood, collected in a trial of the OX40 agonist ivuxolimab. The source of this sequence is an adult with an advanced solid tumor such as melanoma, head and neck, liver or kidney cancer. This chain uses TRBV7-2 with TRBJ2-7; no clear D gene. The CDR3 region is CASSLNPWYEQYF. The CDR3 bases are TGTGCCAGCAGCCTTAATCCATGGTACGAGCAGTACTTC.